The 21 T cell receptor beta chains listed next were all sequenced from one sample in a study of blood T cell repertoires in COVID-19. Here immunoSEQ multiplex PCR was the method, and the copy in TCRdb shows in-frame clones only, minus some. This table has 59,000 or so clones, 80% appearing once. Sample: peripheral blood. Receptors originate from a man in his sixties with acute or convalescent COVID-19.

This clone has only one observation. This chain uses TRBV10-3 with TRBJ2-7, with D possibly being TRBD1 (6 bases). The germline CDR1 and CDR2 sequences are ENHRY and SYGVKD. The V gene lost 5 bases and the J gene lost 2 bases, with 19 bases spanning the gap. The CDR3 runs 16 residues. CDR3 DNA: TGTGCCATCAGTTACACAGGGAAAGGCTGGACCTACGAGCAGTACTTC. Its translation: CAISYTGKGWTYEQYF.

This clone was seen a single time. This sequence joins TRBV28 and TRBJ1-1; TRBD1 matches 7 bases. CDR3 length equals 15 residues. In germline, CDR1 is MDHEN, CDR2 SYDVKM. The trim removed 4 bases at V and 2 bases at J, leaving 7 bases unmatched. The chain's CDR3 is CASSSQGGSNTEAFF. In nucleotides, the CDR3 is TGTGCCAGCAGTTCCCAGGGGGGCTCTAACACTGAAGCTTTCTTT. Looking up the rest from reference TRBV28 and TRBJ1-1 gives the full variable domain: DVKVTQSSRYLVKRTGEKVFLECVQDMDHENMFWYRQDPGLGLRLIYFSYDVKMKEKGDIPEGYSVSREKKERFSLILESASTNQTSMYLCASSSQGGSNTEAFFGQGTRLTVV.

The chain employs TRBV11-1 and TRBJ2-5; 13 bases match TRBD2. The ends lost 6 bases at V and 2 bases at J; junction bases unmatched: 0. The CDR3 is 14 residues long. CDR1 and CDR2 (germline): SGHAT, FQDESV (reference sequence). The CDR3 protein is CASRTSGGQETQYF. CDR3 nucleotides: TGTGCCAGCAGGACTAGCGGGGGGCAAGAGACCCAGTACTTC. The whole variable domain, remainder taken from reference TRBV11-1 and TRBJ2-5, is EAEVAQSPRYKITEKSQAVAFWCDPISGHATLYWYRQILGQGPELLVQFQDESVVDDSQLPKDRFSAERLKGVDSTLKIQPAELGDSAMYLCASRTSGGQETQYFGPGTRLLVL.

Here the CDR3 reads CASSLVRGSYPTEAFF. CDR3 in DNA: TGTGCCAGCAGCTTGGTTCGGGGTTCATATCCCACTGAAGCTTTCTTT. This chain joins TRBV5-6 and TRBJ1-1, with D unclear. The V end was cut by 0 bases, the J end by 4 bases, with 16 bases between. Germline CDR1 SGHDT, CDR2 YYEEEE. CDR3 length: 16 residues.

The V and J genes are TRBV9 and TRBJ2-5, with 7 nucleotides matching TRBD2. Germline CDR1 and CDR2: SGDLS and YYNGEE. The V and J ends lost 3 bases and 4 bases, in that order; junction bases with no gene match: 12. The CDR3 contains 16 residues. CDR3 protein: CASSAGGAGMRETQYF. In nucleotides, the CDR3 is TGTGCCAGCAGCGCGGGGGGAGCGGGGATGAGAGAGACCCAGTACTTC. Full variable domain (missing parts from reference TRBV9 and TRBJ2-5): DSGVTQTPKHLITATGQRVTLRCSPRSGDLSVYWYQQSLDQGLQFLIQYYNGEERAKGNILERFSAQQFPDLHSELNLSSLELGDSALYFCASSAGGAGMRETQYFGPGTRLLVL.

The V gene is TRBV28, the J gene TRBJ1-1; D may be TRBD1 (6 bases). Germline CDR1 MDHEN, CDR2 SYDVKM. CDR3 length: 15 residues. The V end lost 6 bases, the J end lost 0 bases, and 14 bases lay between the germline ends. The CDR3 DNA sequence: TGTGCCAGCAGACCAGCTACAGGGCTGAACACTGAAGCTTTCTTT. Translated: CASRPATGLNTEAFF. Drawing the rest from reference TRBV28 and TRBJ1-1, the complete variable domain is DVKVTQSSRYLVKRTGEKVFLECVQDMDHENMFWYRQDPGLGLRLIYFSYDVKMKEKGDIPEGYSVSREKKERFSLILESASTNQTSMYLCASRPATGLNTEAFFGQGTRLTVV.

The gene calls are TRBV24-1 and TRBJ2-5; tentatively, D is TRBD2 (7 bases). The germline CDR1 and CDR2 sequences are KGHDR and SFDVKD. This CDR3 comprises 14 residues. V lost 4 bases to trimming and J lost 7 bases, with 15 bases between them. CDR3 sequence: CATSEEGGPRTQYF. In DNA, the CDR3 is TGTGCCACCAGTGAAGAGGGGGGGCCTCGGACCCAGTACTTC.

The chain uses TRBV7-9 and TRBJ2-5; D unresolved. The V end was cut by 4 bases, the J end by 5 bases, with 14 bases between. Germline V gives CDR1 SEHNR, CDR2 FQNEAQ (reference sequence). CDR3 length: 14 residues. CDR3 DNA: TGTGCCAGCAGCTCAGGATCTTCTGGGGAGACCCAGTACTTC. It translates to CASSSGSSGETQYF.

The V and J genes are TRBV29-1 and TRBJ1-2; 7 nucleotides line up with TRBD1. Trimming took 4 bases from V and 3 from J; bases not matched to a gene: 5. The CDR3 sequence is 13 residues long. From germline, CDR1 is SQVTM and CDR2 ANQGSEA. The CDR3 region has the DNA TGCAGCGTTGGGTCCGGGACAGACTATGGCTACACCTTC. Translation: CSVGSGTDYGYTF.

The rearrangement joins TRBV6-2 or TRBV6-3 to TRBJ1-5, with 10 bases fitting TRBD1. Germline V gene lookup returns CDR1 MNHEY and CDR2 SVGEGT. With 4 bases clipped from V and 4 bases from J, the junction kept 10 bases outside the gene matches. The CDR3 is made up of 17 amino acids. The CDR3 DNA reads as TGTGCCAGCAGTTCCCCGGGACAGGGGCCACAAAATCAGCCCCAGCATTTT. Residues: CASSSPGQGPQNQPQHF.

This clone counts as medium-sized. The CDR3 here is CASTPQVGTGFLGNEQFF. The CDR3 DNA sequence: TGTGCCAGCACCCCCCAAGTCGGGACAGGGTTTTTAGGCAATGAGCAGTTCTTC. The chain uses TRBV5-5 and TRBJ2-1; 9 bases are a match to TRBD1. The CDR3 is made up of 18 amino acids. Germline lookup yields CDR1 SGHKS and CDR2 YYEKEE (reference sequence). J gave up 6 bases and V 6 bases, and 19 bases lay outside the gene matches. The full variable domain, rest sourced from reference TRBV5-5 and TRBJ2-1, is DAGVTQSPTHLIKTRGQQVTLRCSPISGHKSVSWYQQVLGQGPQFIFQYYEKEERGRGNFPDRFSARQFPNYSSELNVNALLLGDSALYLCASTPQVGTGFLGNEQFFGPGTRLTVL.

J is TRBJ2-1 and V is TRBV9, with D maybe TRBD1 (6 bases). The V and J ends lost 4 bases and 8 bases respectively, with 16 bases between them. The germline V gene encodes CDR1 SGDLS and CDR2 YYNGEE. The CDR3 loop spans 14 amino acids. The CDR3 DNA follows: TGTGCCAGCAGCTCCTCGACAGGTGGCTATGAGCAGTTCTTC. It codes for CASSSSTGGYEQFF.

The rearrangement uses TRBV7-3 and TRBJ2-3; D possibly corresponds to TRBD1 (5 bases). Trimming shortened V by 0 bases and J by 1 base, and 5 bases separated the two germline ends. Per the germline V gene, CDR1 is SGHTA and CDR2 is FQGTGA. The CDR3 consists of 14 residues. The CDR3 nucleotides are TGTGCCAGCAGCTTAACAGGGGGCACAGATACGCAGTATTTT. Translated, it gives CASSLTGGTDTQYF.

The chain uses TRBV5-4 and TRBJ2-5; perhaps TRBD2 as D (6 bases). Deletions cut 2 bases from V and 7 bases from J, with 12 bases between. The CDR3 consists of 13 residues. Germline values: CDR1 SGHNT, CDR2 YYREEE (reference sequence). CDR3 sequence reads: CASSFFSGGTQYF. The CDR3 coding sequence is TGTGCCAGCAGCTTCTTTTCCGGGGGGACCCAGTACTTC.

CDR3 coding DNA: TGCAGCGGGACTAGCGGGGGGACAGATACGCAGTATTTT. Protein: CSGTSGGTDTQYF. The rearrangement uses TRBV29-1 and TRBJ2-3, with 14 positions matching TRBD2. CDR1 and CDR2 (germline): SQVTM, ANQGSEA. V dropped 7 bases and J dropped 3; count of bases not matched to a gene: 0. This CDR3 has 13 amino acids.

The chain carries TRBV11-2 and TRBJ1-2, with 8 bases aligning to TRBD1. Germline V CDR1 and CDR2: SGHAT, FQNNGV. V was pared by 7 bases and J by 4 bases, with 11 bases of the junction left unmatched. The CDR3 spans 15 residues. Written as DNA, the CDR3 is TGTGCCAGCAAAGACTGGACAGGGTATGGCTATGGCTACACCTTC. It encodes CASKDWTGYGYGYTF.

The chain carries TRBV5-6 and TRBJ2-7, with D possibly TRBD1 on 5 matching bases. The CDR3 spans 14 residues. Deletions cut 4 bases from V and 1 base from J, with 12 bases between. CDR1 SGHDT and CDR2 YYEEEE come from the germline V gene. As DNA, the CDR3 is TGTGCCAGCAGCCGCCGAGGACAATCCTACGAGCAGTACTTC. As protein: CASSRRGQSYEQYF.

The J gene is TRBJ2-1, the V gene TRBV14; 7 bases agree with TRBD2. Germline assignment: CDR1 SGHDN and CDR2 FVKESK. This CDR3 is 14 amino acids long. V shed 1 base, J shed 7 bases, and the junction held 4 bases outside the gene matches. DNA of the CDR3: TGTGCCAGCAGCCAAGTAGGGAGGGAAAATGAGCAGTTCTTC. Protein: CASSQVGRENEQFF.

V and J are TRBV7-2 and TRBJ2-5; D might be TRBD2 (6 bases). From germline, CDR1 is SGHTA and CDR2 FQGNSA. Trimming shortened V by 8 bases and J by 7 bases, and 14 bases separated the two germline ends. This CDR3 is built from 12 residues. CDR3 sequence (DNA): TGTGCCAGCCTGGCGCGGGGACGGACCCAGTACTTC. This encodes CASLARGRTQYF.

This chain uses TRBV7-3 with TRBJ2-1; TRBD1 is a possible D gene (5 bases). The germline V gene encodes CDR1 SGHTA and CDR2 FQGTGA. This CDR3 contains 14 residues. Trimming pared 0 bases from V and 9 bases from J, leaving 12 bases between. The CDR3 spells CASSLTGAIGEQFF. CDR3 DNA sequence: TGTGCCAGCAGCTTAACTGGGGCAATCGGTGAGCAGTTCTTC.

The chain carries TRBV25-1 and TRBJ1-4; 7 bases fit TRBD1. Germline assignment: CDR1 MGHDK and CDR2 SYGVNS. This CDR3 is built from 15 residues. V lost 2 bases to trimming and J lost 1 base; unmatched junction nucleotides: 1. The CDR3 sequence is CASSEQGVTNEKLFF. For the CDR3, the DNA is TGTGCCAGCAGTGAACAGGGGGTAACTAATGAAAAACTGTTTTTT.